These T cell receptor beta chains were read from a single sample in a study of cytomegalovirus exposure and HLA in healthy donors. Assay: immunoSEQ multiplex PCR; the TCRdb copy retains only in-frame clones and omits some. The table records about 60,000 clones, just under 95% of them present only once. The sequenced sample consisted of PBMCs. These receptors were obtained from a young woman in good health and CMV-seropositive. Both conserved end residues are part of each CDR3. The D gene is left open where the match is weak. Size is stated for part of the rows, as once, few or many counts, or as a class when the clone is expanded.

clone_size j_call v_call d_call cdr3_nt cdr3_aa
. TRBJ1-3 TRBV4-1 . TGCGCCAGCAGTGGAGTTAACTCTGGAAACACCATATATTTT CASSGVNSGNTIYF
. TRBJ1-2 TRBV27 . TGTGCCAGCAGTTTAAGCCAGTTGACTTATGGCTACACCTTC CASSLSQLTYGYTF
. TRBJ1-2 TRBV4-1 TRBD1 TGCGCCAGCAGCCACCCAGACCGGACAGGGTTAAGCTACACCTTC CASSHPDRTGLSYTF
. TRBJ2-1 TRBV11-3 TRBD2 TGTGCCAGCAGCTTAGTAACTAGCGGGACTTACAATGAGCAGTTCTTC CASSLVTSGTYNEQFF
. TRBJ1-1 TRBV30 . TGTGCCTGGAGCCAGGGCGGGAACACTGAAGCTTTCTTT CAWSQGGNTEAFF
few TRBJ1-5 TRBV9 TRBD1 TGTGCCAGCAGCGTGACAGGGACCAATCAGCCCCAGCATTTT CASSVTGTNQPQHF
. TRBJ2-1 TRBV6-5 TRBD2 TGTGCCTCAAGCACGATCGGGGGGGGCTACAATGAGCAGTTCTTC CASSTIGGGYNEQFF
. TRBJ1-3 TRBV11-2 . TGTGCCAGCCTTCGGGGTTTGGGAAACACCATATATTTT CASLRGLGNTIYF
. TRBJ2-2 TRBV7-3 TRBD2 TGTGCCAGCAGCCCCTGGCGGGAGGGCTCGAACACCGGGGAGCTGTTTTTT CASSPWREGSNTGELFF
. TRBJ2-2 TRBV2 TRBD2 TGTGCCAGCACCCAAGCGGGAGGTGGTGCCGGGGAGCTGTTTTTT CASTQAGGGAGELFF
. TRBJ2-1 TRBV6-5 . TGTGCCAGCAGCCATAGAAGCTCCTACAATGAGCAGTTCTTC CASSHRSSYNEQFF
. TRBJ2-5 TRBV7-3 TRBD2 TGTGCCAGCAGCTTAGGCCCGGGAGGGTGGGAGACCCAGTACTTC CASSLGPGGWETQYF
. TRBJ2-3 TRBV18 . TGTGCCAGCTCACCCCAGCCAGGGCTCACAGATACGCAGTATTTT CASSPQPGLTDTQYF
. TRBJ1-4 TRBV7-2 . TGTGCCAGCAGACATACAGAGAACAATGAAAAACTGTTTTTT CASRHTENNEKLFF
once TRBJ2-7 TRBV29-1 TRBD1 TGCAGCGTGGCGACTCAGGGGGCGCTCAGTTACGAGCAATACTTC CSVATQGALSYEQYF
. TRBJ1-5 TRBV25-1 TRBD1 TGTGCCAGCAGTGGCCAGGACAGGGGTTTCAATCAGCCCCAGCATTTT CASSGQDRGFNQPQHF
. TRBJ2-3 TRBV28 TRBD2 TGTGCCAGCAGCCCGGGGGGGAGCACAGATACGCAGTATTTT CASSPGGSTDTQYF
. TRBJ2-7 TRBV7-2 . TGTGCCAGCAGTAGATTGGGGGGACCCTCCTACGAGCAGTACTTC CASSRLGGPSYEQYF
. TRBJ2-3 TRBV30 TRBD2 TGTGCCTGGAGTCGGGGGGGCGGCGGGGATACGCAGTATTTT CAWSRGGGGDTQYF
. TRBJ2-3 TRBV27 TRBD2 TGTGCCAGCAGCCTAGCGGGAGTTCTTTGGGATACGCAGTATTTT CASSLAGVLWDTQYF
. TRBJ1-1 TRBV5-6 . TGTGCCAGCAGTTGGGCCAACACTGAAGCTTTCTTT CASSWANTEAFF
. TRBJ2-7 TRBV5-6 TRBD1 TGTGCCAGCAGCTTGCTGGGACAGGGGACATACGAGCAGTACTTC CASSLLGQGTYEQYF
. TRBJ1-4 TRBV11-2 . TGTGCCAGCAGCCCCGGGAGGGGCAATGAAAAACTGTTTTTT CASSPGRGNEKLFF